This T cell receptor beta chain originates from a study of blood T cell repertoires in COVID-19. The overall study: Collection of acute and convalescent COVID-19 samples took place in the United States, Italy and Spain. Sources were T cells, B-cell-depleted T cells, or PBMCs; the material itself was cDNA or gDNA.

The CDR3 is made up of 16 amino acids. The J segment lost 5 bases and the V segment lost 0 bases, leaving 5 bases of the junction unmatched. The germline gives CDR1 LNHDA, CDR2 SQIVND (reference sequence). In the original analysis: Nucleated cell counts were estimated from reference gene primer amplification. Assay: immunoSEQ multiplex PCR; the TCRdb copy retains only in-frame clones and omits some. Clone size and V and J calls were adopted from that table, with D and trimming inferred from the DNA. The table includes 100,000 to 150,000 clones, 80% to 90% detected once. The sequence was obtained from a man aged 45-65 years with active or convalescent COVID-19. This rearrangement joins TRBV19 to TRBJ2-2, with TRBD1 matching over 8 bases. The specimen was peripheral blood. CDR3 DNA: TGTGCCAGTAGTATAGAGCAGACAGGGGCTACCGGGGAGCTGTTTTTT. Protein: CASSIEQTGATGELFF.